One and the same sample provided the 20 T cell receptor beta chains below, sequenced in a study of cytomegalovirus exposure and HLA in healthy donors. The repertoire was sequenced with immunoSEQ multiplex PCR; TCRdb's copy has only in-frame clones and lacks some. The sample has approximately 190,000 clones; around 84% are singletons. The sequenced material came from PBMCs. The receptor set was obtained from a woman in her twenties or thirties in good health and CMV-seropositive.

The chain uses TRBV2 and TRBJ1-1; perhaps TRBD1 as D (6 bases). CDR3 size: 13 residues. Trimming took 7 bases from V and 2 from J, leaving 11 bases between them. Germline V lookup: CDR1 SNHLY, CDR2 FYNNEI. CDR3: CASTTGGNTEAFF. The CDR3, as DNA: TGTGCCAGCACGACAGGAGGAAACACTGAAGCTTTCTTT.

The chain carries TRBV2 and TRBJ1-3; no reliable D call. V was shortened by 7 bases and J by 4 bases, with 11 bases between the two germline ends. The CDR3 has 13 amino acids. In germline, CDR1 is SNHLY, CDR2 FYNNEI. Here the CDR3 DNA reads TGTGCCAGCAATCAGGCCCCCGGAAACACCATATATTTT. Its translation: CASNQAPGNTIYF.

This clone has a handful of counts. V gene TRBV6-5 combines with J gene TRBJ2-7; D might be TRBD2 (6 bases). Deletions cut 2 bases from V and 4 bases from J, with 15 bases between. CDR1 is MNHEY, CDR2 SVGAGI, per germline. There are 15 residues in the CDR3. This CDR3 is CASSYGREPMYEQYF. As DNA, the CDR3 is TGTGCCAGCAGTTACGGACGGGAGCCCATGTACGAGCAGTACTTC.

The chain couples TRBV19 to TRBJ2-7; 7 positions match TRBD1. The CDR3 sequence is 16 residues long. V trimming: 4 bases; J trimming: 2 bases; junction bases outside the gene matches: 11. Germline V gene lookup returns CDR1 LNHDA and CDR2 SQIVND (reference sequence). In nucleotides, the CDR3 is TGTGCCAGTAGTACCCTCCCTGGGACAGTGACCTACGAGCAGTACTTC. Its protein product is CASSTLPGTVTYEQYF.

The chain employs TRBV28 and TRBJ1-1; 11 bases align to TRBD1. Germline-derived CDR1 and CDR2 are MDHEN and SYDVKM. The ends lost 10 bases at V and 4 bases at J; junction bases unmatched: 2. There are 12 residues in the CDR3. This chain's CDR3 is CATGQGGTEAFF. The DNA for the CDR3 is TGTGCCACGGGACAGGGGGGCACTGAAGCTTTCTTT.

This clone was observed a handful of times. The V and J genes are TRBV29-1 and TRBJ2-3; 8 nucleotides agree with TRBD2. Germline CDR1 and CDR2: SQVTM and ANQGSEA. Trimming cost V 8 bases and J 2 bases; bases outside gene matches: 9. This CDR3 has 14 residues. The CDR3 region is CSFRFGLATDTQYF. CDR3 DNA sequence: TGCAGCTTCAGATTCGGACTAGCCACAGATACGCAGTATTTT.

The chain carries TRBV4-1 and TRBJ2-1, with 7 bases matching TRBD1. In germline, CDR1 is MGHRA, CDR2 YSYEKL. Trimming at V came to 1 base and at J to 3 bases, leaving 6 bases not matched to a gene. This CDR3 has 16 residues. The CDR3 region is CASSQGGRGIYNEQFF. In DNA form, the CDR3 reads TGCGCCAGCAGCCAAGGAGGCAGGGGGATCTACAATGAGCAGTTCTTC.

V gene TRBV5-6 combines with J gene TRBJ1-1; 11 positions match TRBD1. The CDR3 length is 12 residues. V was clipped by 4 bases and J by 10 bases; unmatched bases: 3. The germline V gene has CDR1 SGHDT and CDR2 YYEEEE. CDR3 sequence: CASSPGTGGAFF. The CDR3 DNA follows: TGTGCCAGCAGCCCCGGGACAGGGGGAGCTTTCTTT.

This chain links TRBV2 with TRBJ2-5, with D perhaps TRBD1 (6 bases). Trimming left V 6 bases short and J 2 bases short, with 10 bases between. The CDR3 sequence is 13 residues long. Germline CDR1 is SNHLY and CDR2 is FYNNEI. The CDR3 nucleotides are TGTGCCAGCAGATTGGACAGACAAGAGACCCAGTACTTC. The encoded protein is CASRLDRQETQYF. Filled out from reference TRBV2 and TRBJ2-5, the complete variable domain reads EPEVTQTPSHQVTQMGQEVILRCVPISNHLYFYWYRQILGQKVEFLVSFYNNEISEKSEIFDDQFSVERPDGSNFTLKIRSTKLEDSAMYFCASRLDRQETQYFGPGTRLLVL.

This chain joins TRBV10-3 and TRBJ2-7; 8 bases match TRBD1. Germline CDR1 reads ENHRY; CDR2 reads SYGVKD. J lost 3 bases, V lost 3 bases, and 7 bases had no gene match. The CDR3 runs 15 residues. The CDR3 here is CAISDPGGLVYEQYF. CDR3 DNA sequence: TGTGCCATCAGTGACCCAGGGGGCTTGGTCTACGAGCAGTACTTC.

This clone has just a few counts. The rearrangement joins TRBV6-1 to TRBJ1-5; possibly TRBD1 for D (5 bases). Trimming took 8 bases from V and 2 from J, leaving 13 bases between them. Germline assignment: CDR1 MNHNS and CDR2 SASEGT. The CDR3 contains 14 residues. The CDR3 here is CASQPIGGNQPQHF. CDR3 DNA: TGTGCCAGCCAACCTATAGGGGGCAATCAGCCCCAGCATTTT.

V and J are TRBV7-6 and TRBJ2-3; perhaps TRBD1 as D (6 bases). V dropped 4 bases and J dropped 5 bases, with 19 bases sitting between them. The CDR3 has 16 amino acids. Germline CDR1 reads SGHVS; CDR2 reads FNYEAQ. The CDR3 protein is CASSSGPPSRGDTQYF. The CDR3 bases are TGTGCCAGCAGCTCCGGGCCCCCCAGCAGGGGAGATACGCAGTATTTT. Looking up the rest from reference TRBV7-6 and TRBJ2-3 gives the full variable domain: GAGVSQSPRYKVTKRGQDVALRCDPISGHVSLYWYRQALGQGPEFLTYFNYEAQQDKSGLPNDRFSAERPEGSISTLTIQRTEQRDSAMYRCASSSGPPSRGDTQYFGPGTRLTVL.

The chain links TRBV11-1 to TRBJ2-7; D possibly corresponds to TRBD1 (6 bases). In germline, CDR1 is SGHAT, CDR2 FQDESV (reference sequence). Trimming took off 1 base at V and 6 bases at J, with 10 bases between the two ends. The CDR3 totals 13 residues. DNA of the CDR3: TGTGCCAGCAGCTTAGGGTCCAGGGGCGAGCAGTACTTC. Translating gives CASSLGSRGEQYF.

The rearrangement joins TRBV5-1 to TRBJ2-1, with 9 bases aligning to TRBD2. Trimming at V came to 4 bases and at J to 3 bases, leaving 11 bases not matched to a gene. The CDR3 runs to 17 residues. The V gene's germline CDR1 is SGHRS and CDR2 YFSETQ. CDR3 amino acids: CASSRSLAGLLYNEQFF. As DNA, the CDR3 is TGCGCCAGCAGCCGAAGCCTAGCGGGGCTACTCTACAATGAGCAGTTCTTC.

The chain carries TRBV6-5 and TRBJ1-5; TRBD1 matches 8 bases. The trim removed 6 bases at V and 6 bases at J, leaving 4 bases unmatched. CDR1 is MNHEY and CDR2 is SVGAGI in the germline V gene. This CDR3 comprises 13 residues. As DNA, the CDR3 is TGTGCCAGCAGAGAGGACAGGGCTCAGCCCCAGCATTTT. Its protein product is CASREDRAQPQHF.

The J gene is TRBJ1-1, the V gene TRBV6-1, with a tentative D call TRBD1 (6 bases). The CDR3 consists of 15 residues. Germline assignment: CDR1 MNHNS and CDR2 SASEGT. Trimming pared 0 bases from V and 6 bases from J, leaving 14 bases between. CDR3 sequence (DNA): TGTGCCAGCAGTGAAGCGCAAAGGGGGAAGGCTGAAGCTTTCTTT. Translating it yields CASSEAQRGKAEAFF.

The chain carries TRBV11-2 and TRBJ2-5; 9 nucleotides agree with TRBD2. CDR1 SGHAT and CDR2 FQNNGV come from the germline V gene. CDR3 length equals 15 residues. The V gene end was trimmed by 4 bases and the J gene end by 5 bases; junction bases not matched to a gene: 8. This CDR3 reads CASSSIAGVPETQYF. The CDR3 bases are TGTGCCAGCAGCTCCATAGCGGGAGTGCCGGAGACCCAGTACTTC.

This chain joins TRBV6-5 and TRBJ1-5, with D tentatively TRBD1 (5 bases). Trimming took 2 bases from V and 4 from J, leaving 12 bases between them. Germline CDR1 reads MNHEY; CDR2 reads SVGAGI. The CDR3 contains 15 residues. The CDR3 loop is CASSYGWGLNQPQHF. CDR3 bases: TGTGCCAGCAGTTACGGGTGGGGCCTGAATCAGCCCCAGCATTTT.

CDR3: CASSTGTQAYEQYF. The CDR3 DNA follows: TGTGCCAGCAGTACCGGGACACAAGCCTACGAGCAGTACTTC. The rearrangement uses TRBV6-5 and TRBJ2-7; possibly TRBD1 for D (6 bases). V lost 5 bases and J 2 bases, leaving 13 bases between the germline ends. This CDR3 is built from 14 residues. Germline CDR1 reads MNHEY; CDR2 reads SVGAGI.

V and J are TRBV9 and TRBJ2-7; tentatively, D is TRBD1 (5 bases). The CDR3 has 14 residues. Germline loops: CDR1 SGDLS, CDR2 YYNGEE. The V and J ends lost 3 bases and 7 bases respectively, with 17 bases between them. CDR3 coding DNA: TGTGCCAGCAGCGGCAGGGCATCGGGCTTAGAGCAGTACTTC. Residues: CASSGRASGLEQYF.